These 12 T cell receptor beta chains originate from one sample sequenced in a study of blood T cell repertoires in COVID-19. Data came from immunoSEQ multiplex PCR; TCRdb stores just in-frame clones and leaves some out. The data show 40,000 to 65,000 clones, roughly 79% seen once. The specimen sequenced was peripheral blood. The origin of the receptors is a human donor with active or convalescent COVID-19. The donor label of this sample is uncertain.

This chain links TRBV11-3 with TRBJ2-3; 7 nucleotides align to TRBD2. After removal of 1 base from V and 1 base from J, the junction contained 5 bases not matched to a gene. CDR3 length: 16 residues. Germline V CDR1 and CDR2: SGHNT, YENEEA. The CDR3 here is CASSLGRRERTDTQYF. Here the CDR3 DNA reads TGTGCCAGCAGCTTAGGGCGGCGGGAGCGCACAGATACGCAGTATTTT.

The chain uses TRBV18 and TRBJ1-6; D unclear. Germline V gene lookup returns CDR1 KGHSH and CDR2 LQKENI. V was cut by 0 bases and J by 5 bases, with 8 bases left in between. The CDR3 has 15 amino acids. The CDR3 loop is CASSPPSTNNSPLHF. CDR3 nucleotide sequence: TGTGCCAGCTCACCACCATCAACTAATAATTCACCCCTCCACTTT.

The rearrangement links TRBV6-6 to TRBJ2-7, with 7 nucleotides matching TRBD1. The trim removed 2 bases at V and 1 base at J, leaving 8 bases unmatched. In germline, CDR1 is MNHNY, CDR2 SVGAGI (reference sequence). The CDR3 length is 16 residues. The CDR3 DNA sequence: TGTGCCAGCAGTTACCCTCCCGGGACAGTATCCTACGAGCAGTACTTC. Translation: CASSYPPGTVSYEQYF.

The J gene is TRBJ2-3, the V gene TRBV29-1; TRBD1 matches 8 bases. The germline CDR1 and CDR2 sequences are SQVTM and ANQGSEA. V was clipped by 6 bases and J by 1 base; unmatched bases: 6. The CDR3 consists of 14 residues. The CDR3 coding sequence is TGCAGCGTGGCCGGGACAGGCCGCACAGATACGCAGTATTTT. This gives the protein CSVAGTGRTDTQYF.

Here the CDR3 reads CASSSNTNEQFF. CDR3 nucleotide sequence: TGTGCCAGTAGCAGTAACACGAATGAGCAGTTCTTC. The chain employs TRBV19 and TRBJ2-1; D is ambiguous. The V and J ends lost 6 bases and 7 bases respectively, with 10 bases between them. Germline lookup yields CDR1 LNHDA and CDR2 SQIVND (reference sequence). This CDR3 is 12 amino acids long.

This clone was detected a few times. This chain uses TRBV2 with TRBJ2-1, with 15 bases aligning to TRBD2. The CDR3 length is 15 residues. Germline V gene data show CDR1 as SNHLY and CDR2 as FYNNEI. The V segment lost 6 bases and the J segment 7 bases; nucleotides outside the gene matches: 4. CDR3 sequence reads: CASRGGTSGGNEQFF. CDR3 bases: TGTGCCAGCAGGGGCGGGACTAGCGGGGGGAATGAGCAGTTCTTC.

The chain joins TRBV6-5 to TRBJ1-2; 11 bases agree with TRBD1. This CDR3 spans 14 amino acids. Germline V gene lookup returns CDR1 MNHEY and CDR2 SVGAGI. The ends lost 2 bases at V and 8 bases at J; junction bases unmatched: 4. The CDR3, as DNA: TGTGCCAGCAGTTACGGACAGGGGGCGCGAGGCTACACCTTC. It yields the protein CASSYGQGARGYTF.

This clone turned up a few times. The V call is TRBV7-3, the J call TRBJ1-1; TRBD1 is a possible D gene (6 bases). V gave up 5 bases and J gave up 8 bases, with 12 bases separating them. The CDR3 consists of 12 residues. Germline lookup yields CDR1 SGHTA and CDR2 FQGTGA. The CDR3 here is CASSPSGQEAFF. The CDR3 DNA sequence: TGTGCCAGCAGCCCTTCGGGACAAGAAGCTTTCTTT.

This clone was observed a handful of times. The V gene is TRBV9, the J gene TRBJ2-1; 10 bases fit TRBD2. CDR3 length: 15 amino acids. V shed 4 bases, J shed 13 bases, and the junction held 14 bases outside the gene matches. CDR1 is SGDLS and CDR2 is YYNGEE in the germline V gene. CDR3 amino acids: CASSLKGPLAGDQFF. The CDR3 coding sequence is TGTGCCAGCAGCCTAAAAGGCCCTCTAGCGGGGGACCAGTTCTTC.

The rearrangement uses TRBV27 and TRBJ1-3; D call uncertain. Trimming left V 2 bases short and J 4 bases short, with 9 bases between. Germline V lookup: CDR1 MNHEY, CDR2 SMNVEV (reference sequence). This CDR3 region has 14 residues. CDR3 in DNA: TGTGCCAGCAGTTTAAGAGGGAACGGAAACACCATATATTTT. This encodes CASSLRGNGNTIYF.

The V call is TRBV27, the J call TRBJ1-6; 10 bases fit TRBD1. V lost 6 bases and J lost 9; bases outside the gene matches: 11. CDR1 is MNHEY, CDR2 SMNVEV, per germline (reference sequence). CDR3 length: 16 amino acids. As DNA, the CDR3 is TGTGCCAGCAGGAACGAGGGACAGGGGAGGGGTTCACCCCTCCACTTT. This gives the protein CASRNEGQGRGSPLHF.

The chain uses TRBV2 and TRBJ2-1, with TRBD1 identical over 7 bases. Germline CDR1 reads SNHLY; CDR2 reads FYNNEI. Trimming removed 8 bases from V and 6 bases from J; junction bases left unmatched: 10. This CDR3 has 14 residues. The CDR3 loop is CASGTATPGNEQFF. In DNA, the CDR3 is TGTGCCAGCGGGACAGCCACTCCGGGCAATGAGCAGTTCTTC.